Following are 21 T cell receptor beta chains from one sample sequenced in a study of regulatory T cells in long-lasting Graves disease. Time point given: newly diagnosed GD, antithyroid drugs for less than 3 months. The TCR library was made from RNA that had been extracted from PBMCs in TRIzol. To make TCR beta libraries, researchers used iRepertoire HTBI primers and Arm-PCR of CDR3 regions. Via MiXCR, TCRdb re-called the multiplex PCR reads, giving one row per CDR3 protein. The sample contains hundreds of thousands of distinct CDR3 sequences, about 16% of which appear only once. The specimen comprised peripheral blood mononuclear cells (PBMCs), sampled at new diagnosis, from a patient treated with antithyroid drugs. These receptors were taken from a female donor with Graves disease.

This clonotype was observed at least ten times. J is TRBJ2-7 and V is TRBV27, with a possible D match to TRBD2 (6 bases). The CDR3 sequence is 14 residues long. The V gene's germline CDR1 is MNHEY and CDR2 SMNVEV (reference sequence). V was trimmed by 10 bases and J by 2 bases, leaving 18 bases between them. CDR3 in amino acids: CATRGGHTTYEQYF. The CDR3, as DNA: TGTGCCACCCGAGGAGGGCATACCACCTACGAGCAGTACTTC.

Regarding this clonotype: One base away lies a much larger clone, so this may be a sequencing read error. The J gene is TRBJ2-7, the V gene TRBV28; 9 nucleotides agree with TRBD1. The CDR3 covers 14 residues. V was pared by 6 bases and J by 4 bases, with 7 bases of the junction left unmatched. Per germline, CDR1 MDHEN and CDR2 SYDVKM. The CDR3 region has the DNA TGTGCCAGCAGCAACCGGGACAGGGATTACGAGCAGTACTTC. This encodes CASSNRDRDYEQYF. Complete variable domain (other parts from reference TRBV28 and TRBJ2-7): DVKVTQSSRYLVKRTGEKVFLECVQDMDHENMFWYRQDPGLGLRLIYFSYDVKMKEKGDIPEGYSVSREKKERFSLILESASTNQTSMYLCASSNRDRDYEQYFGPGTRLTVT.

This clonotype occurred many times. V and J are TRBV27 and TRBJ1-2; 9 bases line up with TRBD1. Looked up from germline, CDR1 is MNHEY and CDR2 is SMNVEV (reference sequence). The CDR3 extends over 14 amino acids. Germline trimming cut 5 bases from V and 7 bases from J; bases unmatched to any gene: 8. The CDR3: CASSRRTGVVGYTF. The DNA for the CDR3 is TGTGCCAGCAGTAGAAGGACAGGGGTGGTTGGCTACACCTTC.

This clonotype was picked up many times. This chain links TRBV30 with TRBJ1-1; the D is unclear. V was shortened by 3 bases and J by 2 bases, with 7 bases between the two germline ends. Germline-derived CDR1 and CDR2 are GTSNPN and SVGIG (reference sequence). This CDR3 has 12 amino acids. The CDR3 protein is CAWRTENTEAFF. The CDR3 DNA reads TGTGCCTGGAGAACAGAAAACACTGAAGCTTTCTTT.

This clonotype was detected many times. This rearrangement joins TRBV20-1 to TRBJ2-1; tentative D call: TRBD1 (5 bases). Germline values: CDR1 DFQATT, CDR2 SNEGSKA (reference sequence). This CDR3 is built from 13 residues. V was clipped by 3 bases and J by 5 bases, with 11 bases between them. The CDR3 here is CSARDGHNNEQFF. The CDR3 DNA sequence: TGCAGTGCTAGGGACGGACACAACAATGAGCAGTTCTTC.

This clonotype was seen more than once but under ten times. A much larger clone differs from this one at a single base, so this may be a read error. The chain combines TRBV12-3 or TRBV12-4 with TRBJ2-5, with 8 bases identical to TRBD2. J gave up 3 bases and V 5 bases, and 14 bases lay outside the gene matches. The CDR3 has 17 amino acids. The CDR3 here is CASSQRGAGGYEETQYF. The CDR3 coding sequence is TGTGCCAGCAGTCAACGCGGGGCGGGGGGCTACGAAGAGACCCAGTACTTC.

For the CDR3, the DNA is TGTGCCAGCAGACTAACAGGGTTGAATCAGCCCCAGCATTTT. It yields the protein CASRLTGLNQPQHF. The chain links TRBV6-2 or TRBV6-3 to TRBJ1-5, with D tentatively TRBD1 (6 bases). Germline values: CDR1 MNHEY, CDR2 SVGEGT. The CDR3 has 14 residues. The V and J ends lost 6 bases and 4 bases respectively, with 13 bases between them.

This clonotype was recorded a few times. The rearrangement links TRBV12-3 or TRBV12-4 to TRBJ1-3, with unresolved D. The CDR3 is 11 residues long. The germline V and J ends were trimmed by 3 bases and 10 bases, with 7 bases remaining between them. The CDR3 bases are TGTGCCAGCAGTTTTGGGGTAACCATATATTTT. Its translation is CASSFGVTIYF.

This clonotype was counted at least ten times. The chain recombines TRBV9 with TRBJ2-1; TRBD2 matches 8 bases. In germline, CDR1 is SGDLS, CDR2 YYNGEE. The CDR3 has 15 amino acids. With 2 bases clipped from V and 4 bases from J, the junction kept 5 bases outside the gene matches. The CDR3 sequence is CASSVTGGGYNEQFF. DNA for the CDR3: TGTGCCAGCAGCGTGACGGGGGGGGGATACAATGAGCAGTTCTTC.

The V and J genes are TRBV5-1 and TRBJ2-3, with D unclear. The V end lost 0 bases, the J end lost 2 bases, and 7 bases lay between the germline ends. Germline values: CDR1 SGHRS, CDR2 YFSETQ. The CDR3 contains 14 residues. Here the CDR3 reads CASSLGSLTDTQYF. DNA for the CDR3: TGCGCCAGCAGCTTGGGCAGCCTCACAGATACGCAGTATTTT.

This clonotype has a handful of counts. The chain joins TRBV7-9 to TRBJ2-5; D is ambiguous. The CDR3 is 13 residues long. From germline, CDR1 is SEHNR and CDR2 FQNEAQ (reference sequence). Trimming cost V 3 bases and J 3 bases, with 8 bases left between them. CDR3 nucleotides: TGTGCCAGCAGCTTTAGGGATGAAGAGACCCAGTACTTC. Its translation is CASSFRDEETQYF.

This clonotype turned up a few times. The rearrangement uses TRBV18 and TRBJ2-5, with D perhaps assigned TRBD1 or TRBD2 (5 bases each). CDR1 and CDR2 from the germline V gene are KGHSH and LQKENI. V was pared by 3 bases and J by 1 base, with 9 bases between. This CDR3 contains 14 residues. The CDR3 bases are TGTGCCAGCTCACCCTTTGGGGGCCAAGAGACCCAGTACTTC. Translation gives CASSPFGGQETQYF.

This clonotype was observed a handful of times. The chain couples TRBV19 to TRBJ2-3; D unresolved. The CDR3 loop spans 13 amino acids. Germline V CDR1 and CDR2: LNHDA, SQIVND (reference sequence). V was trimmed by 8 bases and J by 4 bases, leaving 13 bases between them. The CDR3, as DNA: TGTGCCAGTGCGGCGTCTAAGGCAGATACGCAGTATTTT. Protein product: CASAASKADTQYF.

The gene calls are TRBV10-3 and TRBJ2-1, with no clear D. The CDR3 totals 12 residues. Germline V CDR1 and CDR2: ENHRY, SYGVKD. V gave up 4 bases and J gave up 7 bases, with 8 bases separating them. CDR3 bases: TGTGCCATCAGTGCGACGGAGAATGAGCAGTTCTTC. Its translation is CAISATENEQFF.

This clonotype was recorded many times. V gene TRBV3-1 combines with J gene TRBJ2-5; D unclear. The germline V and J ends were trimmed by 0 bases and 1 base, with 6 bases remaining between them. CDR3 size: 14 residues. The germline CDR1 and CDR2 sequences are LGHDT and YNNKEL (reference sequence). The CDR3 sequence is CASSQDWVQETQYF. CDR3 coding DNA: TGTGCCAGCAGCCAAGATTGGGTCCAAGAGACCCAGTACTTC.

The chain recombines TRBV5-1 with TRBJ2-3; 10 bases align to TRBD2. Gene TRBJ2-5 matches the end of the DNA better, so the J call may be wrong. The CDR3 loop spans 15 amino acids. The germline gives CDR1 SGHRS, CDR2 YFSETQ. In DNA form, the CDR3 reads TGCGCCAGCAGCTTGACAGCGGGAGGGCGGGAGACCCAGTACTTC. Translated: CASSLTAGGRETQYF.

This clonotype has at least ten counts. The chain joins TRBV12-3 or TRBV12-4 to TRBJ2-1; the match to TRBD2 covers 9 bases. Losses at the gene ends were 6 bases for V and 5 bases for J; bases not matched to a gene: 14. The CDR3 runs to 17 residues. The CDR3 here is CASSPSSQRGVNNEQFF. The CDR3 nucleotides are TGTGCCAGCAGCCCCTCATCACAGCGGGGGGTCAACAATGAGCAGTTCTTC.

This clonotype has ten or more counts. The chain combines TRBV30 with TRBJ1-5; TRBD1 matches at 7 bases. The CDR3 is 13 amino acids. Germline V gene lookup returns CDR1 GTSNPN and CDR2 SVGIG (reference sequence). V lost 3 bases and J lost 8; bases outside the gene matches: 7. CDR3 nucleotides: TGTGCCTGGAGCCGACAGGGTGACGAGCCCCAGCATTTT. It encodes CAWSRQGDEPQHF.

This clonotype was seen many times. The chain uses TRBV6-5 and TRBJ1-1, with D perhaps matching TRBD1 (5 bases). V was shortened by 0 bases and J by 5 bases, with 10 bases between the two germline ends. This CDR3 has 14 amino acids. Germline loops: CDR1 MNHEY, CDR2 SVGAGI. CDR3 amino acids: CASSYSFGGTEAFF. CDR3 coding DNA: TGTGCCAGCAGTTACTCGTTCGGGGGGACTGAAGCTTTCTTT.

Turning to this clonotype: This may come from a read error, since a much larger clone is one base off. CDR3 protein: CASNTAGTYEQHF. The CDR3 DNA follows: TGTGCCAGCAACACGGCGGGAACCTACGAGCAGCACTTC. V is TRBV28 and J is TRBJ2-7; D is perhaps TRBD2 (6 bases). Germline CDR1 MDHEN, CDR2 SYDVKM. This CDR3 region has 13 residues.

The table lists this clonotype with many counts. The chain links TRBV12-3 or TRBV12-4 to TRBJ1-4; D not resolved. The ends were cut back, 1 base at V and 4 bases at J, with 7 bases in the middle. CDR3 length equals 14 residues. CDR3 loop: CASSLGRDNEKLFF. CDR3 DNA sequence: TGTGCCAGCAGTTTAGGAAGGGATAATGAAAAACTGTTTTTT.